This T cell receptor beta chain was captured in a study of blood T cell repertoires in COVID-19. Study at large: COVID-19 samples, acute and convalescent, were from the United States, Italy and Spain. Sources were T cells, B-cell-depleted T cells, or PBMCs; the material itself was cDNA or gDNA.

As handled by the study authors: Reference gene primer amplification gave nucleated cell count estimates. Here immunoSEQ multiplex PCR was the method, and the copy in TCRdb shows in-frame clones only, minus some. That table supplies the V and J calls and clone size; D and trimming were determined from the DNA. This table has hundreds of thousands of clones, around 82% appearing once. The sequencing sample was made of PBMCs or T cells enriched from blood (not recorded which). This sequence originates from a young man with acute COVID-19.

In DNA form, the CDR3 reads TGTGCCAGCAGTTACCGGGCCTCCGCCCTGGGGCCCTACCTAGGCTATACGCAGTATTTT. This encodes CASSYRASALGPYLGYTQYF. The chain links TRBV6-8 to TRBJ2-3; perhaps TRBD1 as D (5 bases). V shed 2 bases and J shed 7 bases, with 31 bases lying between them. From germline, CDR1 is MNHGY and CDR2 SAAAGT. This CDR3 is 20 amino acids long.